Each of the 22 T cell receptor beta chains below was sequenced from the same sample in a study of identical twins. TCRdb independently ran MiXCR on the 5' RACE reads; one entry per CDR3 protein. The data show nearly 200,000 distinct CDR3 sequences, approximately 16% seen once. This sample also belongs to another study, concerning T cells expressing NK-cell markers.

The sample consisted of CD8+ T cells sorted from blood. The receptors were gathered from a young woman in good health.

This clonotype was observed at least ten times. The chain links TRBV9 to TRBJ2-7; TRBD2 might be the D (5 bases). V lost 4 bases, J lost 1 base, and 9 bases lay in between. Germline loops: CDR1 SGDLS, CDR2 YYNGEE. The CDR3 sequence is 13 residues long. CDR3 sequence: CASSPRGSYEQYF. The CDR3 coding sequence is TGTGCCAGCAGCCCCAGAGGGTCCTACGAGCAGTACTTC.

This clonotype was counted only a few times. The chain combines TRBV7-3 with TRBJ1-1; weak D call: TRBD1 (6 bases). CDR1 is SGHTA, CDR2 FQGTGA, per germline. CDR3 length equals 12 residues. V lost 1 base to trimming and J lost 7 bases, with 7 bases between them. The CDR3 is CASSLIRGEAFF. The CDR3 bases are TGTGCCAGCAGCTTAATCAGGGGTGAAGCTTTCTTT.

The sample holds a few counts of this clonotype. The V call is TRBV5-6, the J call TRBJ2-3; 8 positions agree with TRBD1. The CDR3 has 19 residues. Losses at the gene ends were 5 bases for V and 1 base for J; bases not matched to a gene: 18. Germline V gene lookup returns CDR1 SGHDT and CDR2 YYEEEE. CDR3 in amino acids: CASRGEQEYAGQGTDTQYF. DNA of the CDR3: TGTGCCAGCAGGGGGGAACAAGAGTACGCGGGACAGGGCACAGATACGCAGTATTTT.

V and J are TRBV12-3 or TRBV12-4 and TRBJ2-5; D is unresolved. Trimming removed 7 bases from V and 7 bases from J, with 16 bases in between. This CDR3 spans 13 amino acids. As DNA, the CDR3 is TGTGCCAGCAACCCCACTCCCTCCGGGACCCAGTACTTC. Protein: CASNPTPSGTQYF.

In its sample, this clonotype was seen a few times. The genes are TRBV9 and TRBJ2-7; 7 bases map to TRBD1. Trimming removed 0 bases from V and 9 bases from J; junction bases left unmatched: 9. The CDR3 is 14 residues long. Germline V lookup: CDR1 SGDLS, CDR2 YYNGEE. Here the CDR3 DNA reads TGTGCCAGCAGCGTAGGCACAGGGGATTCCGGGCAGTACTTC. Translation gives CASSVGTGDSGQYF.

The rearrangement joins TRBV12-3 or TRBV12-4 to TRBJ1-2, with D possibly TRBD1 on 5 matching bases. The CDR3 spans 16 residues. V was clipped by 7 bases and J by 0 bases, with 18 bases between them. The CDR3 bases are TGTGCCAGCACCCCGCCCGGGGGTCCAGCTAACTATGGCTACACCTTC. Amino acids: CASTPPGGPANYGYTF.

This clonotype was detected a few times. The chain employs TRBV27 and TRBJ2-7; D is possibly TRBD2 (6 bases). This CDR3 comprises 14 residues. V dropped 7 bases and J dropped 7 bases, with 20 bases sitting between them. The germline CDR1 and CDR2 sequences are MNHEY and SMNVEV (reference sequence). CDR3 DNA sequence: TGTGCCAGCATTCCCTTCGGGTATAGCGGAGAGCAGTACTTC. It yields the protein CASIPFGYSGEQYF.

This clonotype appeared a few times. CDR3 sequence (DNA): TGTGCCAGCAGCTCCGGACACGATGGGGCTTTCTTT. Translation gives CASSSGHDGAFF. The rearrangement links TRBV27 to TRBJ1-1, with D perhaps matching TRBD1 (5 bases). V lost 6 bases and J 11 bases, leaving 16 bases between the germline ends. Germline values: CDR1 MNHEY, CDR2 SMNVEV (reference sequence). CDR3 length: 12 amino acids.

The chain is built from TRBV20-1 and TRBJ1-1; D remains ambiguous. The V gene lost 4 bases and the J gene lost 2 bases, with 8 bases spanning the gap. The CDR3 is 12 residues long. The germline gives CDR1 DFQATT, CDR2 SNEGSKA (reference sequence). This CDR3 reads CSAKAGNTEAFF. In nucleotides, the CDR3 is TGCAGTGCTAAGGCAGGCAACACTGAAGCTTTCTTT.

The V and J genes are TRBV2 and TRBJ2-5; possible D gene TRBD1, 5 bases. The CDR3 spans 12 residues. Deletions cut 10 bases from V and 1 base from J, with 10 bases between. The germline CDR1 and CDR2 sequences are SNHLY and FYNNEI. CDR3 nucleotides: TGTGCCACCCGACAGACCCAAGAGACCCAGTACTTC. Amino acid sequence: CATRQTQETQYF. Filled out from reference TRBV2 and TRBJ2-5, the complete variable domain reads EPEVTQTPSHQVTQMGQEVILRCVPISNHLYFYWYRQILGQKVEFLVSFYNNEISEKSEIFDDQFSVERPDGSNFTLKIRSTKLEDSAMYFCATRQTQETQYFGPGTRLLVL.

Many counts were recorded for this clonotype. The V and J genes are TRBV4-2 and TRBJ2-5, with 7 nucleotides matching TRBD1. CDR1 and CDR2 from the germline V gene are LGHNA and YNFKEQ. The CDR3 sequence is 16 residues long. The V and J ends lost 2 bases and 3 bases, in that order; junction bases with no gene match: 9. The CDR3 sequence is CASSQSIGTVEETQYF. The CDR3 region has the DNA TGTGCCAGCAGCCAAAGTATCGGGACAGTTGAAGAGACCCAGTACTTC.

There are a few counts of this clonotype. DNA of the CDR3: TGTGCCAGCAGCTCACCGGGACAACCTATGAACACTGAAGCTTTCTTT. This encodes CASSSPGQPMNTEAFF. V gene TRBV11-2 combines with J gene TRBJ1-1; D is perhaps TRBD1 (6 bases). Germline lookup yields CDR1 SGHAT and CDR2 FQNNGV. Trimming removed 4 bases at V and 0 bases at J, with 15 bases between. This CDR3 comprises 16 residues.

At least ten counts were recorded for this clonotype. This rearrangement joins TRBV6-5 to TRBJ2-7, with D uncertain. The CDR3 has 12 residues. V dropped 4 bases and J dropped 1 base, with 5 bases sitting between them. The germline V gene encodes CDR1 MNHEY and CDR2 SVGAGI. CDR3 in amino acids: CASSSNSYEQYF. Here the CDR3 DNA reads TGTGCCAGCAGTTCCAATTCCTACGAGCAGTACTTC.

The chain carries TRBV4-2 and TRBJ2-5; D perhaps matches TRBD1 (6 bases). The CDR3 consists of 15 residues. Germline assignment: CDR1 LGHNA and CDR2 YNFKEQ. Trimming removed 3 bases at V and 2 bases at J, with 13 bases between. The CDR3 sequence is CASSHSGEEQETQYF. CDR3 coding DNA: TGTGCCAGCAGCCACTCAGGGGAAGAACAAGAGACCCAGTACTTC.

There are a few counts of this clonotype. This sequence joins TRBV12-3 or TRBV12-4 and TRBJ2-1; 7 nucleotides line up with TRBD2. V lost 5 bases, J lost 3 bases, and 4 bases stayed unmatched. This CDR3 has 14 amino acids. Here the CDR3 DNA reads TGTGCCAGCAGTCATGGCGGGGGCTACAATGAGCAGTTCTTC. Its translation: CASSHGGGYNEQFF.

CDR3 loop: CASSSPGLADNEQFF. The CDR3 DNA follows: TGTGCCAGCAGTTCGCCGGGACTAGCGGACAATGAGCAGTTCTTC. The rearrangement uses TRBV6-5 and TRBJ2-1; 11 nucleotides agree with TRBD2. The J segment lost 5 bases and the V segment lost 4 bases, leaving 4 bases of the junction unmatched. The germline gives CDR1 MNHEY, CDR2 SVGAGI. The CDR3 runs 15 residues.

This clonotype was seen a handful of times. The V and J genes are TRBV19 and TRBJ2-2, with D hard to call. This CDR3 is 14 amino acids long. CDR1 is LNHDA, CDR2 SQIVND, per germline (reference sequence). Trimming stripped 2 bases from V and 6 bases from J, with 10 bases between. Here the CDR3 reads CASSITLDAGELFF. In nucleotides, the CDR3 is TGTGCCAGTAGTATAACCCTAGACGCCGGGGAGCTGTTTTTT.

The chain employs TRBV5-4 and TRBJ1-6; D perhaps matches TRBD1 (5 bases). Germline assignment: CDR1 SGHNT and CDR2 YYREEE (reference sequence). The CDR3 spans 17 residues. The germline V and J ends were trimmed by 0 bases and 5 bases, with 15 bases remaining between them. CDR3 in DNA: TGTGCCAGCAGCTTGGGAGACAGCGGACTCGATAATTCACCCCTCCACTTT. Translation gives CASSLGDSGLDNSPLHF.

This chain uses TRBV3-1 with TRBJ2-3, with a weak D call TRBD2 (6 bases). The V gene's germline CDR1 is LGHDT and CDR2 YNNKEL (reference sequence). This CDR3 has 16 amino acids. V lost 0 bases and J 0 bases, leaving 10 bases between the germline ends. The CDR3 reads CASSQDKGLSTDTQYF. CDR3 DNA sequence: TGTGCCAGCAGCCAAGATAAGGGACTGAGCACAGATACGCAGTATTTT.

DNA for the CDR3: TGTGCCAGCAGGACGGCGAGCTCCTACGAGCAGTACTTC. Its protein is CASRTASSYEQYF. The genes are TRBV6-6 and TRBJ2-7; no clear D gene. CDR3 length equals 13 residues. V was cut by 6 bases and J by 0 bases, with 9 bases left in between. Germline V gene sequence: CDR1 MNHNY, CDR2 SVGAGI (reference sequence).

This clonotype was observed a few times. The rearrangement uses TRBV5-1 and TRBJ1-2, with D possibly TRBD1 on 6 matching bases. The ends were cut back, 4 bases at V and 6 bases at J, with 13 bases in the middle. Germline V lookup: CDR1 SGHRS, CDR2 YFSETQ. The CDR3 loop spans 13 amino acids. In nucleotides, the CDR3 is TGCGCCAGCAGCCAGAGGACAGTCGATGGCTACACCTTC. Protein sequence: CASSQRTVDGYTF.

V is TRBV4-3 and J is TRBJ2-1, with 13 bases identical to TRBD2. V was clipped by 0 bases and J by 3 bases; unmatched bases: 2. CDR3 length: 17 residues. CDR1 and CDR2 (germline): LGHNA, YSLEER. The CDR3 bases are TGCGCCAGCAGCCAAGATCGGACTAGCGGGAGCTACAATGAGCAGTTCTTC. It is translated as CASSQDRTSGSYNEQFF.